The 21 T cell receptor beta chains below come from one sample, sequenced in a study of T cells in women clearing cervical HPV infection. The data were produced by immunoSEQ multiplex PCR, yet TCRdb's version contains in-frame clones alone and is incomplete. In total, the table holds some 33,000 clones. Sequenced: blood buffy coat. These receptors were taken from a woman aged 18-70 years with a cervical HPV16 infection that either progressed to CIN3+ or cleared (not recorded which).

Note on this clone: The read terminates 3 residues ahead of where the CDR3 ends, so the germline J gene completes it. The chain combines TRBV14 with TRBJ1-2; D gene unclear. Deletions cut 1 base from V and 4 bases from J, with 10 bases between. Germline CDR1 and CDR2: SGHDN and FVKESK. The length of the CDR3 is 14 residues. This CDR3 reads CASSQGGQAYGYTF. Incomplete CDR3 DNA: TGTGCCAGCAGCCAAGGTGGGCAGGCCTATGGC.

Worth noting for this clone: Read coverage stops 3 residues before the CDR3 terminus; the germline J gene supplies the remainder. The chain links TRBV7-3 to TRBJ2-1; TRBD2 matches at 8 bases. CDR3 length: 13 amino acids. Germline CDR1 reads SGHTA; CDR2 reads FQGTGA. Trimming took 4 bases from V and 7 from J; bases not matched to a gene: 3. CDR3 loop: CASSSGLGNEQFF. CDR3 DNA, as far as it was read: TGTGCCAGCAGCTCGGGACTAGGGAATGAG.

As to this clone: The read ends 3 residues shy of where the CDR3 ends; the end is completed using the germline J gene. The chain combines TRBV14 with TRBJ1-6; tentative D call: TRBD1 (5 bases). The CDR3 has 15 residues. CDR1 is SGHDN and CDR2 is FVKESK in the germline V gene. Trimming stripped 0 bases from V and 5 bases from J, with 8 bases between. CDR3 loop: CASSQERGNNSPLHF. CDR3 bases read: TGTGCCAGCAGCCAAGAAAGGGGTAATAATTCACCC.

To note about this clone: The CDR3 end is not reached by the read, which stops 3 residues before it; the germline J gene fills it in. This chain connects TRBV20-1 to TRBJ1-4; D call uncertain. This CDR3 region has 13 residues. Germline V gives CDR1 DFQATT, CDR2 SNEGSKA (reference sequence). V was shortened by 2 bases and J by 7 bases, with 11 bases between the two germline ends. This chain's CDR3 is CSARPGPGEKLFF. CDR3 DNA, as far as it was read: TGCAGTGCTAGACCCGGCCCGGGTGAAAAA.

As regards this clone: Read data end 3 residues before the CDR3 end; the end is taken from the germline J gene. Different DNA sequences within this sample yield the same CDR3. The genes are TRBV7-8 and TRBJ1-2; possible D gene TRBD1, 5 bases. V lost 0 bases, J lost 4 bases, and 6 bases lay in between. Germline loops: CDR1 SGHVS, CDR2 FQNEAQ. The CDR3 is 13 amino acids. CDR3 DNA, as far as it was read: TGTGCCAGCAGCTTAGCGCAGGGCTATGGC. Translated: CASSLAQGYG. The whole CDR3 protein reads CASSLAQGYGYTF.

Details on this clone: Sequencing ends 3 residues short of the CDR3 end; the germline J gene provides the rest. The gene calls are TRBV7-2 and TRBJ1-5; no definite D call. Germline lookup yields CDR1 SGHTA and CDR2 FQGNSA. There are 13 residues in the CDR3. V was trimmed by 1 base and J by 3 bases, leaving 4 bases between them. The CDR3 bases that were read are TGTGCCAGCAGCTTAGAATACAATCAGCCC. As protein: CASSLEYNQP. The complete CDR3 reads CASSLEYNQPQHF.

By frequency, this clone registers medium-sized (0.01 to 0.1%). The sequenced part of the CDR3 DNA is TGTGCCAGTAGTGTCCATAATGAG. It is translated as CASSVHNE. The CDR3 as a whole reads CASSVHNEQFF. The gene calls are TRBV19 and TRBJ2-1; D call uncertain. The read ends 3 residues early relative to the CDR3; the germline J gene fills the gap. Trimming left V 5 bases short and J 7 bases short, with 6 bases between. This CDR3 has 11 residues. Germline CDR1 LNHDA, CDR2 SQIVND (reference sequence).

To note about this clone: From the germline J gene comes the end of the CDR3, since the read stops 3 residues before it. The gene calls are TRBV5-1 and TRBJ2-7; TRBD2 agrees at 8 bases. V lost 6 bases to trimming and J lost 3 bases; unmatched junction nucleotides: 14. CDR1 and CDR2 from the germline V gene are SGHRS and YFSETQ. The CDR3 is 16 residues long. Partial CDR3 DNA: TGCGCCAGCACCCTTTTCCCCGGGACTAGGGGCTACGAG. This gives the protein CASTLFPGTRGYE. The full CDR3 is CASTLFPGTRGYEQYF.

Note on this clone: With the read ending 3 residues before the CDR3 end, the germline J gene is used to fill in that end. The chain carries TRBV15 and TRBJ2-5; D may be TRBD2 (7 bases). Germline loops: CDR1 LNHNV, CDR2 YYDKDF (reference sequence). There are 16 residues in the CDR3. V shed 3 bases and J shed 5 bases, with 19 bases lying between them. CDR3 DNA (partial): TGTGCCACCAGCAGGAGGGGAGGGGGAGTGGGGGAGACC. It is translated as CATSRRGGGVGET. The whole CDR3 sequence reads CATSRRGGGVGETQYF.

Note on this clone: Sequencing ends 3 residues short of the CDR3 end; the germline J gene provides the rest. V is TRBV5-1 and J is TRBJ2-3; maybe TRBD1 (5 bases). There are 14 residues in the CDR3. CDR1 is SGHRS, CDR2 YFSETQ, per germline. CDR3 bases read: TGCGCCAGCAGCCCATCCGACAGCCAAGAGACG. Its translation: CASSPSDSQET. The complete CDR3 protein is CASSPSDSQETQYF.

A note on this clone: The CDR3 goes on 3 residues after the read ends, and that part is filled in from the germline J gene. The chain carries TRBV7-8 and TRBJ1-3; D is unresolved. Trimming took 5 bases from V and 0 from J, leaving 17 bases between them. There are 17 residues in the CDR3. Looked up from germline, CDR1 is SGHVS and CDR2 is FQNEAQ. CDR3 DNA, as far as it was read: TGTGCCAGCAGCCAAATTCTGAACTCGCCCTCTGGAAACACC. Translating it yields CASSQILNSPSGNT. The entire CDR3 protein reads CASSQILNSPSGNTIYF.

On this clone itself: The CDR3 end is not reached by the read, which stops 3 residues before it; the germline J gene fills it in. This chain joins TRBV19 and TRBJ2-1; 8 bases are shared with TRBD1. Germline-derived CDR1 and CDR2 are LNHDA and SQIVND (reference sequence). Trimming cost V 3 bases and J 4 bases; bases outside gene matches: 8. The CDR3 is 16 residues long. Partial CDR3 DNA: TGTGCCAGTAGTATCTACGGACAGGGAACGTACAATGAG. Encoded protein: CASSIYGQGTYNE. The full CDR3 protein reads CASSIYGQGTYNEQFF. The full variable domain, with the rest looked up from reference TRBV19 and TRBJ2-1, is DGGITQSPKYLFRKEGQNVTLSCEQNLNHDAMYWYRQDPGQGLRLIYYSQIVNDFQKGDIAEGYSVSREKKESFPLTVTSAQKNPTAFYLCASSIYGQGTYNEQFFGPGTRLTVL.

On this clone itself: From the germline J gene comes the end of the CDR3, since the read stops 3 residues before it. The chain carries TRBV30 and TRBJ1-2; no clear D. From germline, CDR1 is GTSNPN and CDR2 SVGIG (reference sequence). CDR3 length: 15 residues. The V end was cut by 0 bases, the J end by 4 bases, with 15 bases between. The CDR3 region is CAWSVPRSLSYGYTF. The CDR3 DNA, read in part, is TGTGCCTGGAGTGTCCCTAGGAGCCTCAGCTATGGC.

With respect to this clone: The CDR3 end lies 3 residues beyond the end of the read and is filled in from the germline J gene. The genes are TRBV7-9 and TRBJ1-1, with no clear D. The CDR3 is 14 residues long. Germline V gene sequence: CDR1 SEHNR, CDR2 FQNEAQ (reference sequence). Partial CDR3 DNA: TGTGCCAGCAGCTTAGAAGCGGGTTGGGATACG. Amino acids: CASSLEAGWDT. The full CDR3 protein reads CASSLEAGWDTAFF.

A note on this clone: Coverage ceases 3 residues before the CDR3 finishes, and the germline J gene fills in the end. The chain joins TRBV6-1 to TRBJ1-2; no clear D gene. The length of the CDR3 is 10 residues. V was clipped by 4 bases and J by 6 bases, with 3 bases between them. Per the germline V gene, CDR1 is MNHNS and CDR2 is SASEGT. The CDR3 protein is CASSGDGYTF. Incomplete CDR3 DNA: TGTGCCAGCAGTGGCGATGGC.

About this clone: The read comes to an end 3 residues before the CDR3 does, leaving the germline J gene to fill in the end. The chain links TRBV20-1 to TRBJ2-1; TRBD2 agrees at 13 bases. Germline CDR1 reads DFQATT; CDR2 reads SNEGSKA (reference sequence). CDR3 length: 13 amino acids. Trimming cost V 3 bases and J 9 bases; bases outside gene matches: 2. CDR3 sequence reads: CSASRLAGGEQFF. The sequenced part of the CDR3 DNA is TGCAGTGCTAGCCGACTAGCGGGAGGTGAG.

As for this clone: The CDR3 end falls 3 residues outside the read, so it is completed with the germline J gene. This rearrangement joins TRBV7-6 to TRBJ1-2; the D is unclear. Germline V gives CDR1 SGHVS, CDR2 FNYEAQ. The CDR3 is 14 residues long. The CDR3 protein is CASSLGAGTYDYTF. The DNA read from the CDR3 is TGTGCCAGCAGCTTAGGGGCAGGAACCTACGAC.

In the case of this clone: With the read ending 3 residues before the CDR3 end, the germline J gene is used to fill in that end. The chain couples TRBV27 to TRBJ1-6; D is perhaps TRBD1 (5 bases). Germline loops: CDR1 MNHEY, CDR2 SMNVEV (reference sequence). The CDR3 is 15 amino acids. Deletions cut 9 bases from V and 3 bases from J, with 15 bases between. The CDR3 protein is CASKQGTIYNSPLHF. The part of the CDR3 DNA that was read is TGTGCCAGTAAGCAGGGAACTATCTATAATTCACCC.

About this clone itself: The read is 3 residues too short to cover the CDR3 end, so that end is filled in from the germline J gene. This chain joins TRBV30 and TRBJ1-6; D ambiguous. CDR1 is GTSNPN, CDR2 SVGIG, per germline (reference sequence). This CDR3 spans 12 amino acids. V was pared by 0 bases and J by 10 bases, with 7 bases between. Incomplete CDR3 DNA: TGTGCCTGGAGTGTAGGCCCCTCACCC. Translated, it gives CAWSVGPSP. The whole CDR3 reads CAWSVGPSPLHF.

As concerns this clone: Coverage ceases 3 residues before the CDR3 finishes, and the germline J gene fills in the end. V usage is TRBV19 and J usage is TRBJ1-1; tentative D call: TRBD1 (6 bases). CDR1 is LNHDA, CDR2 SQIVND, per germline (reference sequence). CDR3 length: 19 residues. Trimming left V 3 bases short and J 0 bases short, with 23 bases between. CDR3 sequence: CASSMATGRRVGLNTEAFF. The sequenced part of the CDR3 DNA is TGTGCCAGTAGTATGGCTACAGGGAGAAGAGTGGGGCTGAACACTGAA.

Details on this clone: The read ends 3 residues early relative to the CDR3; the germline J gene fills the gap. This specimen includes other DNA sequences encoding the same CDR3. The rearrangement links TRBV29-1 to TRBJ1-1; TRBD1 agrees at 7 bases. Germline loops: CDR1 SQVTM, CDR2 ANQGSEA. CDR3 length: 13 residues. V gave up 3 bases and J gave up 0 bases; unmatched junction bases: 1. The sequenced part of the CDR3 DNA is TGCAGCGTTGACAGGGGGATGAACACTGAA. Translated, it gives CSVDRGMNTE. The entire CDR3 reads CSVDRGMNTEAFF.